The text below deals with one TCR beta chain. The entry originates in a study of blood T cell repertoires in COVID-19. V lost 5 bases to trimming and J lost 9 bases, with 11 bases between them. CDR1 and CDR2 from the germline V gene are MDHEN and SYDVKM. There are 11 residues in the CDR3. The protocol was immunoSEQ multiplex PCR, while the TCRdb copy is restricted to in-frame clones and leaves out a portion. Seen here are 250,000 to 350,000 clones, about 83% observed once, and the top ten hold 1.5% to 2%. The sequence was collected from a woman in her forties or fifties with acute or convalescent COVID-19. V is TRBV28 and J is TRBJ2-7; D uncertain. The sample comprised peripheral blood. CDR3 loop: CASSAEVRQYF. The CDR3 DNA reads as TGTGCCAGCAGTGCCGAAGTTAGGCAGTACTTC.